The 22 T cell receptor beta chains given below trace back to one sample, sequenced in a study of CD4 T cells in relation to SARS-CoV-2 and coronaviruses. Some clones are missing from TCRdb's copy, which holds only in-frame ones; the method was immunoSEQ multiplex PCR. The sample holds 15,000 to 25,000 clones, just over 75% seen once. The unexposed donors gave CD4+ T cells in about 2011-2019, prior to COVID-19. Isolation of CD4+ T cells took place after less than twelve days in culture. These receptors have no known antigen. The sample was CD4+ T cells from PBMCs, cultured in vitro. The receptors here all came from a human donor in good health.

This clone is a singleton in its sample. The V gene is TRBV7-2, the J gene TRBJ1-4; D ambiguous. Trimming removed 5 bases at V and 3 bases at J, with 7 bases between. CDR3 length equals 13 residues. Germline CDR1 reads SGHTA; CDR2 reads FQGNSA. CDR3: CASSLGSNEKLFF. CDR3 nucleotides: TGTGCCAGCAGCCTGGGGTCTAATGAAAAACTGTTTTTT.

CDR3 loop: CATSRDLAQETQYF. The CDR3 DNA sequence: TGTGCCACCAGCAGAGATCTAGCGCAAGAGACCCAGTACTTC. The rearrangement uses TRBV15 and TRBJ2-5; a possible D gene is TRBD2 (6 bases). Trimming left V 0 bases short and J 2 bases short, with 7 bases between. The V gene's germline CDR1 is LNHNV and CDR2 YYDKDF (reference sequence). CDR3 length: 14 residues.

This sequence joins TRBV7-2 and TRBJ2-3; no firm D call. The ends were cut back, 3 bases at V and 7 bases at J, with 11 bases in the middle. The CDR3 contains 13 residues. In germline, CDR1 is SGHTA, CDR2 FQGNSA. CDR3 protein: CASSFTERHTQYF. The CDR3 coding sequence is TGTGCCAGCAGCTTTACTGAACGACATACGCAGTATTTT. Full variable domain (rest looked up from reference TRBV7-2 and TRBJ2-3): GAGVSQSPSNKVTEKGKDVELRCDPISGHTALYWYRQSLGQGLEFLIYFQGNSAPDKSGLPSDRFSAERTGGSVSTLTIQRTQQEDSAVYLCASSFTERHTQYFGPGTRLTVL.

The chain combines TRBV19 with TRBJ1-1; D call uncertain. Trimming stripped 3 bases from V and 1 base from J, with 9 bases between. The CDR3 is 14 residues long. Per germline, CDR1 LNHDA and CDR2 SQIVND (reference sequence). As DNA, the CDR3 is TGTGCCAGTAGTATGTATGGTACGAACACTGAAGCTTTCTTT. This gives the protein CASSMYGTNTEAFF.

The gene calls are TRBV5-1 and TRBJ1-4, with D hard to call. This CDR3 has 15 residues. Trimming left V 3 bases short and J 7 bases short, with 16 bases between. Germline assignment: CDR1 SGHRS and CDR2 YFSETQ. The CDR3 nucleotides are TGCGCCAGCAGCTCCCTGGACGGGCGGGTTGAAAAACTGTTTTTT. Its protein product is CASSSLDGRVEKLFF.

This sequence joins TRBV5-4 and TRBJ2-1, with 9 bases matching TRBD2. Per the germline V gene, CDR1 is SGHNT and CDR2 is YYREEE (reference sequence). V lost 1 base, J lost 2 bases, and 4 bases stayed unmatched. The CDR3 extends over 16 amino acids. For the CDR3, the DNA is TGTGCCAGCAGCTTGAGCGGCGGGAGGGCCTACAATGAGCAGTTCTTC. This sequence encodes CASSLSGGRAYNEQFF.

This sequence joins TRBV5-5 and TRBJ2-7; no definite D call. Germline V gene data show CDR1 as SGHKS and CDR2 as YYEKEE (reference sequence). The V end lost 1 base, the J end lost 2 bases, and 10 bases lay between the germline ends. The CDR3 runs to 14 residues. The CDR3 reads CASSLPLQAYEQYF. The DNA for the CDR3 is TGTGCCAGCAGCTTGCCCCTCCAGGCCTACGAGCAGTACTTC.

This chain connects TRBV11-2 to TRBJ1-3, with 7 bases identical to TRBD1. V shed 8 bases and J 3 bases; nucleotides not matched to a gene: 7. CDR1 is SGHAT and CDR2 is FQNNGV in the germline V gene. CDR3 length: 14 amino acids. The CDR3 nucleotides read TGTGCCAGCTGCAGGGGGGCAGATGGAAACACCATATATTTT. Translating it yields CASCRGADGNTIYF. The full variable domain, its missing parts supplied by reference TRBV11-2 and TRBJ1-3, is EAGVAQSPRYKIIEKRQSVAFWCNPISGHATLYWYQQILGQGPKLLIQFQNNGVVDDSQLPKDRFSAERLKGVDSTLKIQPAKLEDSAVYLCASCRGADGNTIYFGEGSWLTVV.

The rearrangement links TRBV2 to TRBJ1-2, with 10 positions matching TRBD1. Trimming took 6 bases from V and 8 from J; bases not matched to a gene: 9. Per the germline V gene, CDR1 is SNHLY and CDR2 is FYNNEI. The CDR3 covers 14 residues. The CDR3 DNA reads as TGTGCCAGCAGGCTGGGACAGGGGCTCCGGGGCTACACCTTC. This codes for CASRLGQGLRGYTF.

This clone was picked up one time. The chain combines TRBV5-1 with TRBJ1-2; D is possibly TRBD1 (5 bases). V lost 4 bases to trimming and J lost 4 bases, with 17 bases between them. This CDR3 is built from 15 residues. Germline loops: CDR1 SGHRS, CDR2 YFSETQ. The CDR3 region is CASSQGPTETYGYTF. CDR3 nucleotides: TGCGCCAGCAGCCAGGGCCCGACAGAAACCTATGGCTACACCTTC. The full variable domain, its missing parts supplied by reference TRBV5-1 and TRBJ1-2, is KAGVTQTPRYLIKTRGQQVTLSCSPISGHRSVSWYQQTPGQGLQFLFEYFSETQRNKGNFPGRFSGRQFSNSRSEMNVSTLELGDSALYLCASSQGPTETYGYTFGSGTRLTVV.

The V call is TRBV5-1, the J call TRBJ2-1, with TRBD2 matching over 13 bases. Looked up from germline, CDR1 is SGHRS and CDR2 is YFSETQ. The CDR3 consists of 15 residues. V was pared by 4 bases and J by 6 bases, with 4 bases of the junction left unmatched. The CDR3 region has the DNA TGCGCCAGCAGCGGCGGGACTAGCGGGATCAATGAGCAGTTCTTC. It translates to CASSGGTSGINEQFF. Full variable domain (rest looked up from reference TRBV5-1 and TRBJ2-1): KAGVTQTPRYLIKTRGQQVTLSCSPISGHRSVSWYQQTPGQGLQFLFEYFSETQRNKGNFPGRFSGRQFSNSRSEMNVSTLELGDSALYLCASSGGTSGINEQFFGPGTRLTVL.

The chain joins TRBV13 to TRBJ2-7; D not certain. The CDR3 consists of 15 residues. The germline CDR1 and CDR2 sequences are PRHDT and FYEKMQ (reference sequence). V was trimmed by 0 bases and J by 0 bases, leaving 9 bases between them. CDR3 coding DNA: TGTGCCAGCAGCTTAGGGGCCGGTAGCTCCTACGAGCAGTACTTC. This gives the protein CASSLGAGSSYEQYF.

V gene TRBV19 combines with J gene TRBJ2-3; 7 bases match TRBD1. Germline V lookup: CDR1 LNHDA, CDR2 SQIVND (reference sequence). Trimming took 8 bases from V and 2 from J; bases not matched to a gene: 1. This CDR3 comprises 12 residues. Here the CDR3 reads CASGQATDTQYF. The DNA for the CDR3 is TGTGCCAGTGGACAGGCCACAGATACGCAGTATTTT.

V usage is TRBV11-2 and J usage is TRBJ1-2; perhaps TRBD1 as D (6 bases). V lost 0 bases, J lost 4 bases, and 18 bases lay in between. Looked up from germline, CDR1 is SGHAT and CDR2 is FQNNGV. This CDR3 contains 17 residues. CDR3 coding DNA: TGTGCCAGCAGCTTAGATCTTGTGACAGGCTATCGCTATGGCTACACCTTC. Translating it yields CASSLDLVTGYRYGYTF.

V and J are TRBV3-1 (or the pseudogene TRBV3-2) and TRBJ2-7; no clear D. V was shortened by 1 base and J by 0 bases, with 7 bases between the two germline ends. The CDR3 runs to 14 residues. Germline V gene data show CDR1 as LGHDT and CDR2 as YNNKEL (reference sequence). This chain's CDR3 is CASSQAVISYEQYF. The CDR3 DNA follows: TGTGCCAGCAGCCAAGCAGTTATCTCCTACGAGCAGTACTTC.

The gene calls are TRBV7-6 and TRBJ2-5; 8 bases line up with TRBD2. Trimming removed 4 bases from V and 5 bases from J; junction bases left unmatched: 12. The CDR3 covers 16 residues. CDR1 is SGHVS, CDR2 FNYEAQ, per germline. The CDR3 loop reads CASSSQSAGGYETQYF. The CDR3 nucleotides are TGTGCCAGCAGCTCCCAATCGGCGGGGGGCTATGAGACCCAGTACTTC.

The chain combines TRBV3-1 (or the pseudogene TRBV3-2) with TRBJ1-1; D is undetermined. Looked up from germline, CDR1 is LGHDT and CDR2 is YNNKEL (reference sequence). V shed 2 bases and J shed 3 bases, with 7 bases lying between them. CDR3 length: 13 amino acids. The CDR3 coding sequence is TGTGCCAGCAGCCAAACGTCAGACACTGAAGCTTTCTTT. Its protein product is CASSQTSDTEAFF.

V usage is TRBV4-3 and J usage is TRBJ2-3, with D unresolved. V was cut by 0 bases and J by 2 bases, with 12 bases left in between. CDR1 is LGHNA and CDR2 is YSLEER in the germline V gene. The CDR3 contains 16 residues. CDR3 DNA: TGCGCCAGCAGCCAAGAGCCGGCGCGGTACACAGATACGCAGTATTTT. This translates into CASSQEPARYTDTQYF.

The rearrangement joins TRBV29-1 to TRBJ1-5; 9 nucleotides agree with TRBD1. Looked up from germline, CDR1 is SQVTM and CDR2 is ANQGSEA. With V trimmed by 4 bases and J by 5 bases, 3 bases remained unmatched. The CDR3 consists of 13 residues. In nucleotides, the CDR3 is TGCAGCGTTGGGCGGGACAGGGATCAGCCCCAGCATTTT. Translating it yields CSVGRDRDQPQHF.

This clone has a handful of counts. The chain combines TRBV7-8 with TRBJ2-2; D unresolved. The germline CDR1 and CDR2 sequences are SGHVS and FQNEAQ. The V end was cut by 1 base, the J end by 5 bases, with 23 bases between. The CDR3 totals 19 residues. CDR3 sequence reads: CASSLVAVARGFRTGELFF. The DNA for the CDR3 is TGTGCCAGCAGCTTAGTAGCAGTTGCCAGAGGTTTTCGGACCGGGGAGCTGTTTTTT.

This chain connects TRBV7-2 to TRBJ1-1; no clear D gene. Germline V lookup: CDR1 SGHTA, CDR2 FQGNSA. There are 12 residues in the CDR3. Trimming left V 1 base short and J 10 bases short, with 10 bases between. The CDR3 bases are TGTGCCAGCAGCTTAGTGAGACAAGGAGCTTTCTTT. It encodes CASSLVRQGAFF.

The rearrangement uses TRBV19 and TRBJ1-1; TRBD1 is a possible D gene (5 bases). V lost 6 bases to trimming and J lost 4 bases, with 21 bases between them. The CDR3 runs 16 residues. Germline V gives CDR1 LNHDA, CDR2 SQIVND (reference sequence). This CDR3 is CASSPPLRATGTEAFF. The CDR3 DNA sequence: TGTGCCAGTAGCCCGCCCCTACGGGCAACAGGCACTGAAGCTTTCTTT. The variable domain in full, with the rest retrieved from reference TRBV19 and TRBJ1-1, is DGGITQSPKYLFRKEGQNVTLSCEQNLNHDAMYWYRQDPGQGLRLIYYSQIVNDFQKGDIAEGYSVSREKKESFPLTVTSAQKNPTAFYLCASSPPLRATGTEAFFGQGTRLTVV.